Listed below are T cell receptor beta chains from one sample, sequenced in a study of response to subunit inactivated influenza vaccine. TCRdb reprocessed the RT-PCR reads with MiXCR, giving one entry per CDR3 protein. In the table there are some 600,000 distinct CDR3 sequences, roughly 15% of which are singletons. Specimen: PBMCs from blood, collected approximately 15 days before vaccination. The receptors shown here come from a man aged 50 to 60 who received an inactivated influenza vaccine. Both conserved end residues are part of each CDR3. D genes are given only for firm matches. Only some rows state a clone size, as once, few, many or a class for expanded clones.

j_gene | abundance | d_gene | v_gene | CDR3aa | CDR3nt
TRBJ2-7 | few | TRBD1 | TRBV29-1 | CSVRDRSSYEQYF | TGCAGCGTTAGGGACAGAAGCTCCTACGAGCAGTACTTC
TRBJ2-2 | few | - | TRBV5-6 | CASRLLNTGELFF | TGTGCCAGCAGACTACTGAACACCGGGGAGCTGTTTTTT
TRBJ2-1 | - | TRBD2 | TRBV5-8 | CASSLGSGGVINEQFF | TGTGCCAGCAGCTTGGGTTCGGGGGGAGTAATCAATGAGCAGTTCTTC
TRBJ2-1 | few | TRBD2 | TRBV11-2 | CASRWSSGLDNEQFF | TGTGCCAGCCGGTGGTCTAGCGGATTAGACAATGAGCAGTTCTTC
TRBJ2-1 | - | - | TRBV3-1 | CASSSRRYEQFF | TGTGCCAGCAGCTCAAGACGGTATGAGCAGTTCTTC
TRBJ2-2 | many | - | TRBV24-1 | CATSDPVGGRAGELFF | TGTGCCACCAGTGACCCCGTTGGGGGAAGGGCCGGGGAGCTGTTTTTT
TRBJ2-1 | few | - | TRBV20-1 | CSARAFYVAYNGEQFF | TGCAGTGCTAGAGCATTCTATGTGGCCTACAACGGTGAGCAGTTCTTC
TRBJ2-7 | few | - | TRBV5-1 | CASSLATFSYEQYF | TGCGCCAGCAGCTTGGCAACTTTCTCCTACGAGCAGTACTTC
TRBJ2-7 | few | - | TRBV10-3 | CAISESGDLSYEQYF | TGTGCCATCAGTGAGTCTGGGGACCTTTCCTACGAGCAGTACTTC
TRBJ1-4 | many | - | TRBV5-6 | CASSWREVGGEKLFF | TGTGCCAGCAGCTGGCGGGAGGTCGGCGGTGAAAAACTGTTTTTT
TRBJ2-1 | few | TRBD1 | TRBV12-3/TRBV12-4 | CASSHGQGYEQFF | TGTGCCAGCAGTCATGGACAGGGTTATGAGCAGTTCTTC
TRBJ2-1 | few | TRBD2 | TRBV24-1 | CATSDLIPGTSGYNEQFF | TGTGCCACCAGTGATTTGATCCCCGGGACTAGCGGTTACAATGAGCAGTTCTTC
TRBJ2-3 | - | - | TRBV5-1 | CASSLGVAVTDTQYF | TGCGCCAGCAGCTTGGGGGTAGCTGTTACAGATACGCAGTATTTT
TRBJ1-3 | few | - | TRBV28 | CATLSRSSFSGNTIYF | TGTGCCACCTTATCTCGTAGTTCCTTCTCTGGAAACACCATATATTTT
TRBJ1-4 | few | - | TRBV7-2 | CASSLGGPTNEKLFF | TGTGCCAGCAGCCTTGGGGGGCCAACTAATGAAAAACTGTTTTTT
TRBJ1-2 | - | - | TRBV2 | CASSPLGGGADGYTF | TGTGCCAGCAGTCCCCTGGGGGGGGGCGCGGATGGCTACACCTTC
TRBJ2-1 | few | TRBD1 | TRBV28 | CASSLPSTGGNEQFF | TGTGCCAGCAGTTTACCCTCTACAGGGGGCAATGAGCAGTTCTTC
TRBJ2-1 | - | TRBD1 | TRBV14 | CASSQTGGSDEQFF | TGTGCCAGCAGCCAAACAGGGGGAAGCGATGAGCAGTTCTTC
TRBJ2-7 | few | - | TRBV3-1 | CASSQGPSEQYF | TGTGCCAGCAGCCAAGGACCTTCCGAGCAGTACTTC
TRBJ2-5 | many | - | TRBV6-5 | CASSYLGVRETQYF | TGTGCCAGCAGTTATTTGGGGGTACGAGAGACCCAGTACTTC
TRBJ2-7 | - | TRBD2 | TRBV29-1 | CSVVAGGISEQYF | TGCAGCGTTGTAGCGGGAGGTATTTCCGAGCAGTACTTC
TRBJ2-5 | - | TRBD1 | TRBV7-8 | CASSLGGRAGGLGETQYF | TGTGCCAGCAGCTTAGGCGGTAGGGCAGGGGGCCTGGGAGAGACCCAGTACTTC
TRBJ2-7 | many | TRBD1 | TRBV12-3/TRBV12-4 | CASSFGTGNEQYF | TGTGCCAGCAGTTTCGGGACAGGGAACGAGCAGTACTTC
TRBJ1-3 | many | - | TRBV7-3 | CASSLDRGAPSGNTIYF | TGTGCCAGCAGCTTAGACCGAGGAGCGCCCTCTGGAAACACCATATATTTT
TRBJ2-5 | few | - | TRBV6-1 | CASTATPAQETQYF | TGTGCCAGCACGGCTACCCCCGCCCAAGAGACCCAGTACTTC
TRBJ2-2 | once | - | TRBV13 | CASSLGLAVGELFF | TGTGCCAGCAGCTTAGGACTAGCAGTCGGGGAGCTGTTTTTT
TRBJ2-1 | - | - | TRBV10-3 | CAITRDGGDNYNEQFF | TGTGCCATTACCCGGGACGGAGGGGATAACTACAATGAGCAGTTCTTC
TRBJ2-4 | few | - | TRBV7-2 | CASSLGRATADIQYF | TGTGCCAGCAGCTTAGGAAGGGCAACGGCGGACATTCAGTACTTC
TRBJ2-3 | few | - | TRBV3-1 | CASSHGLPTDTQYF | TGTGCCAGCAGCCACGGGCTACCCACAGATACGCAGTATTTT
TRBJ1-4 | few | - | TRBV12-3/TRBV12-4 | CASRLGVGEKLFF | TGTGCCAGCAGGCTCGGGGTCGGCGAAAAACTGTTTTTT
TRBJ2-5 | - | TRBD2 | TRBV27 | CASNPRGSKETQYF | TGTGCCAGCAACCCGCGGGGGTCCAAGGAGACCCAGTACTTC
TRBJ2-3 | - | - | TRBV29-1 | CSAAPDSTDTQYF | TGCAGCGCCGCCCCAGACAGCACAGATACGCAGTATTTT
TRBJ2-5 | few | TRBD2 | TRBV4-2 | CASSQDLAGTQETQYF | TGTGCCAGCAGCCAAGACCTAGCGGGCACCCAAGAGACCCAGTACTTC
TRBJ2-1 | many | - | TRBV6-1 | CASSDLGGQFYNEQFF | TGTGCCAGCAGTGACCTTGGGGGGCAGTTCTACAATGAGCAGTTCTTC
TRBJ2-7 | few | - | TRBV2 | CASKAGAPKYEQYF | TGTGCCAGCAAGGCGGGTGCCCCCAAATACGAGCAGTACTTC
TRBJ2-1 | - | - | TRBV5-6 | CASSLGGSTWGEQFF | TGTGCCAGCAGCTTAGGGGGGTCCACGTGGGGTGAGCAGTTCTTC
TRBJ2-1 | many | TRBD2 | TRBV7-3 | CASSLRSGRAGDEQFF | TGTGCCAGCAGCTTAAGGAGCGGGAGGGCCGGGGATGAGCAGTTCTTC
TRBJ2-3 | - | TRBD1 | TRBV6-2/TRBV6-3 | CASRPDRTDTQYF | TGTGCCAGCAGACCGGACAGGACAGATACGCAGTATTTT
TRBJ1-5 | few | - | TRBV6-1 | CASKGGRGGQPQHF | TGTGCCAGCAAAGGCGGGCGGGGCGGTCAGCCCCAGCATTTT
TRBJ2-3 | many | - | TRBV7-8 | CASSLLGRTDTQYF | TGTGCCAGCAGCTTGCTTGGCCGCACAGATACGCAGTATTTT
TRBJ2-7 | many | TRBD1 | TRBV20-1 | CSARGDSSYEQYF | TGCAGTGCTAGAGGGGACAGCTCCTACGAGCAGTACTTC
TRBJ2-5 | few | - | TRBV3-1 | CASSQDTGRQTQYF | TGTGCCAGCAGCCAAGATACAGGACGGCAGACCCAGTACTTC
TRBJ2-3 | - | - | TRBV20-1 | CSASQGGATDTQYF | TGCAGTGCCAGCCAGGGGGGGGCCACAGATACGCAGTATTTT
TRBJ1-5 | few | - | TRBV20-1 | CSARPTGSGNQPQHF | TGCAGTGCTAGACCTACAGGCTCCGGCAATCAGCCCCAGCATTTT